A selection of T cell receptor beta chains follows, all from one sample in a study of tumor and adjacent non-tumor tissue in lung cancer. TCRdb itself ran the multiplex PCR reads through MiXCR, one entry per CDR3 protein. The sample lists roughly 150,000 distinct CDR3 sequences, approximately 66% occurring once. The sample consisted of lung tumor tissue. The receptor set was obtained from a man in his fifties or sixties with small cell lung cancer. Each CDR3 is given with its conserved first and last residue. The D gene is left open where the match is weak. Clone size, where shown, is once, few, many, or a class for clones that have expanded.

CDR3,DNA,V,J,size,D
CSASLRAGVSYEQYF,TGCAGTGCTAGTCTCAGGGCGGGAGTATCCTACGAGCAGTACTTC,TRBV20-1,TRBJ2-7,few,TRBD2
CSASRGLRYEQYF,TGCAGTGCTAGCAGGGGGCTTAGGTACGAGCAGTACTTC,TRBV20-1,TRBJ2-7,many,TRBD1
CAIRRLPHETKYF,TGTGCCATCAGAAGGCTCCCCCATGAGACCAAGTACTTC,TRBV7-9,TRBJ2-5,-,-
CTSSLDRLAGLFF,TGTACCAGCAGCTTAGATAGACTAGCGGGACTGTTTTTC,TRBV11-2,TRBJ2-1,few,TRBD2
CASSLAQNGRTVGINEQYF,TGTGCCAGCAGCTTAGCGCAAAATGGTAGAACAGTGGGCATTAACGAGCAGTACTTC,TRBV11-2,TRBJ2-7,-,-
CASSFRLAGLNEQFF,TGTGCCAGCAGCTTCCGACTAGCGGGTTTAAATGAGCAGTTCTTC,TRBV5-5,TRBJ2-1,-,TRBD2
CASSHDFGTETQYF,TGTGCCAGCAGCCATGATTTTGGTACTGAGACCCAGTACTTC,TRBV14,TRBJ2-5,few,-
CASSQRQGQDWGYTF,TGTGCCAGCAGTCAACGCCAGGGACAGGACTGGGGCTACACCTTC,TRBV6-5,TRBJ1-2,-,TRBD1
CASSSTGTLGQSQFF,TGCGCCAGCAGTTCGACAGGGACCTTGGGGCAATCGCAGTTCTTC,TRBV5-1,TRBJ2-1,few,TRBD1
CSVVRTGYDYTF,TGCAGTGTTGTCCGGACAGGGTATGACTACACCTTC,TRBV29-1,TRBJ1-2,-,TRBD1
CANTEGAEPKYEQYF,TGTGCCAACACTGAGGGGGCGGAGCCTAAGTACGAGCAGTACTTC,TRBV6-6,TRBJ2-7,-,TRBD1
CSALAPSSYNEQFF,TGCAGTGCCCTAGCTCCGAGCTCCTACAATGAGCAGTTCTTC,TRBV20-1,TRBJ2-1,many,-
CSARDVRLPLNSGELFF,TGCAGTGCTAGAGACGTACGGCTACCCTTGAACAGCGGGGAGCTGTTTTTT,TRBV20-1,TRBJ2-2,-,-
CASSLEGGTETSF,TGTGCCAGCAGCTTAGAGGGTGGGACTGAAACTTCCTTT,TRBV11-3,TRBJ1-1,-,-
CASSFILDGEETRYF,TGTGCCAGCAGTTTCATCCTGGACGGGGAGGAGACCCGGTACTTC,TRBV6-5,TRBJ2-5,-,-
CIAADSYSGNTIYF,TGCATTGCTGCCGACTCGTACTCTGGAAACACCATATATTTT,TRBV20-1,TRBJ1-3,-,-
CASSLSDIRDTRYF,TGTGCCAGCAGCTTAAGTGATATCCGGGATACGCGGTATTTT,TRBV7-3,TRBJ2-3,-,-
CSAELWGRGVYNEQFF,TGCAGCGCCGAATTATGGGGGAGAGGGGTGTACAATGAGCAGTTCTTC,TRBV29-1,TRBJ2-1,few,-
CSATSGGARDTQYF,TGCAGTGCTACCTCGGGGGGGGCTCGAGATACGCAGTATTTT,TRBV20-1,TRBJ2-3,many,TRBD2
CASSELTSGSSDTQYF,TGTGCCAGCAGTGAATTAACTAGCGGGAGTTCAGATACGCAGTATTTT,TRBV6-1,TRBJ2-3,-,TRBD2
CASSQERNQPQHF,TGCGCCAGCAGCCAAGAAAGAAATCAGCCCCAGCATTTT,TRBV4-1,TRBJ1-5,-,-
CDSSSAGTPSYEQYF,TGTGACAGCAGTTCCGCCGGGACCCCGTCCTACGAGCAGTACTTC,TRBV28,TRBJ2-7,-,-
CASSTRARVRDTQYF,TGTGCCAGCAGCACCAGGGCGCGAGTCAGAGATACGCAGTATTTT,TRBV11-2,TRBJ2-3,once,-
CVSSQDRPSYEPYF,TGCGTCAGCAGCCAAGATAGACCCTCCTACGAGCCGTACTTC,TRBV4-1,TRBJ2-7,-,-
CSAGGNEQFF,TGCAGCGCCGGTGGTAATGAGCAGTTCTTC,TRBV29-1,TRBJ2-1,medium-sized,-
CSVVLAGHTSSYNEQFF,TGCAGCGTTGTCCTAGCGGGACATACTTCCTCCTACAATGAGCAGTTCTTC,TRBV29-1,TRBJ2-1,-,TRBD2
CSARGASERVGNEQFF,TGCAGTGCTAGAGGGGCTAGCGAGAGGGTCGGTAATGAGCAGTTCTTC,TRBV20-1,TRBJ2-1,-,-
CSGRTGYDGYTF,TGCAGCGGGCGGACAGGGTATGACGGCTACACCTTC,TRBV29-1,TRBJ1-2,many,TRBD1
CATSGGRDQFF,TGTGCCACCTCGGGAGGGCGGGATCAGTTCTTC,TRBV12-3/TRBV12-4,TRBJ2-1,many,TRBD2
CASSLRTDRGPYTF,TGTGCCAGCAGCTTAAGGACCGACCGGGGCCCCTACACCTTC,TRBV11-2,TRBJ1-2,-,-
CSASPPVGSEKLFF,TGCAGTGCTAGTCCTCCGGTGGGGAGTGAAAAACTGTTTTTT,TRBV20-1,TRBJ1-4,many,-
CSASYYNEQFF,TGCAGTGCTAGTTATTACAATGAGCAGTTCTTC,TRBV20-1,TRBJ2-1,many,-
CASRTQTGNTEVFF,TGTGCCAGCCGGACTCAGACAGGGAACACTGAAGTTTTCTTT,TRBV12-3/TRBV12-4,TRBJ1-1,-,TRBD1
CASTFGGRTTDTQYF,TGTGCCAGCACCTTCGGCGGGAGGACCACAGATACGCAGTATTTT,TRBV11-2,TRBJ2-3,once,TRBD2
CASSLRINSRGAKNIQYF,TGTGCCAGCAGCCTACGTATAAACTCGAGGGGAGCCAAAAACATTCAGTACTTC,TRBV11-3,TRBJ2-4,many,-
CASSFLSSDEQFF,TGTGCCAGCAGCTTTCTATCGAGCGATGAGCAGTTCTTC,TRBV11-3,TRBJ2-1,-,-
CASGQDLRLAGYNEQLF,TGTGCCAGCGGCCAAGATCTTCGACTAGCGGGATACAATGAGCAGCTCTTC,TRBV14,TRBJ2-1,-,TRBD2
CASDLGGVEQYF,TGTGCCAGCGATCTAGGAGGGGTCGAGCAGTACTTC,TRBV6-1,TRBJ2-7,many,-
CASSLPASGRMYEQFF,TGTGCCAGCAGTTTACCGGCTAGCGGGAGAATGTATGAGCAGTTCTTC,TRBV12-3/TRBV12-4,TRBJ2-1,-,TRBD2
CASGCTTGTKVTQYF,TGTGCCAGCGGCTGTACGACAGGGACAAAGGTGACCCAGTACTTC,TRBV11-2,TRBJ2-5,-,TRBD1
CAITSGFVQPQHF,TGTGCCATAACCTCAGGGTTTGTTCAGCCCCAGCATTTT,TRBV6-6,TRBJ1-5,-,-